These 20 T cell receptor beta chains came from one sample sequenced in a study of beta chain features in type 1 diabetes (dated by TCRdb to 2016 to 2019). Their recognized antigens are unknown. Study-wide conclusions, independent of this receptor: In all four CD4+ subsets, TCRB CDR3 length was moderately but significantly shorter in type 1 diabetes patients.

Receptor amplification or capture employed the immunoSEQ multiplex PCR assay. The entire amount of isolated RNA was reverse transcribed using the High Capacity cDNA Reverse Transcription Kit, so the sequenced TCRB transcripts were expressed ones. TCRdb retrieved this table from immuneACCESS and kept in-frame rearrangements only. Not all clones are present; in checked studies, unresolved V genes account for under half, and no reason is known for the remainder. The table for this sample lists 500,000 to 800,000 clones; around 12% of them were counted only once. Together, the top ten hold about 0.11% of the sample. The sample consisted of naive CD4+ T cells from blood. Interpreted using the paper, the cell subset or site label stands for: true naive CD4+ T cells. These receptors came from a man younger than 40 with type 1 diabetes.

There are a few counts of this clone. V is TRBV4-2 and J is TRBJ2-1; 11 nucleotides align to TRBD2. Germline lookup yields CDR1 LGHNA and CDR2 YNFKEQ. This CDR3 comprises 15 residues. Unmatched junction bases numbered 5, after V lost 4 bases and J lost 6 bases. The CDR3 coding sequence is TGTGCCAGCAGCCCACTTAGCGGGGGGGTCAATGAGCAGTTCTTC. Its protein is CASSPLSGGVNEQFF.

This clone turned up a few times. The chain joins TRBV19 to TRBJ1-1; D is undetermined. The CDR3 spans 16 residues. CDR1 and CDR2 (germline): LNHDA, SQIVND (reference sequence). Trimming shortened V by 3 bases and J by 8 bases, and 22 bases separated the two germline ends. CDR3 protein: CASSMTYGLDSREAFF. The CDR3, as DNA: TGTGCCAGTAGTATGACTTATGGTCTGGATTCCCGGGAAGCTTTCTTT.

This clone appeared a few times. The chain joins TRBV5-1 to TRBJ2-3, with TRBD1 as a possible D gene (6 bases). Germline V gene lookup returns CDR1 SGHRS and CDR2 YFSETQ. Trimming cost V 2 bases and J 5 bases, with 24 bases left between them. The CDR3 sequence is 18 residues long. The DNA of the CDR3 is TGCGCCAGCAGCTTCCACCTTAAACAGGGAGCCCACAGAGATACGCAGTATTTT. It yields the protein CASSFHLKQGAHRDTQYF.

This clone was recorded a few times. This chain uses TRBV2 with TRBJ1-6, with 8 bases aligning to TRBD1. The CDR3 covers 15 residues. V lost 3 bases, J lost 7 bases, and 5 bases stayed unmatched. Germline V gene lookup returns CDR1 SNHLY and CDR2 FYNNEI. CDR3 sequence: CASSERTGSNSPLHF. The CDR3, as DNA: TGTGCCAGCAGTGAGAGGACAGGGTCAAATTCACCCCTCCACTTT.

This clone was detected only a few times. This chain links TRBV10-3 with TRBJ1-5; 8 bases are a match to TRBD1. This CDR3 is built from 14 residues. Trimming removed 6 bases from V and 2 bases from J; junction bases left unmatched: 3. Germline loops: CDR1 ENHRY, CDR2 SYGVKD. DNA for the CDR3: TGTGCCATCAGGGAGACAGGGGGCAATCAGCCCCAGCATTTT. This codes for CAIRETGGNQPQHF.

This chain joins TRBV13 and TRBJ1-2; 7 positions match TRBD1. Germline V gene data show CDR1 as PRHDT and CDR2 as FYEKMQ (reference sequence). CDR3 size: 13 residues. J was trimmed by 6 bases and V by 6 bases; bases with no gene match: 7. The CDR3 nucleotides read TGTGCCAGCAGTCCTAGACAGGGCCATGGCTACACCTTC. It is translated as CASSPRQGHGYTF.

CDR3 DNA: TGTGCCAGCAGCCCTACACCGACAGGGGCTGAGTACGAGCAGTACTTC. Translated, it gives CASSPTPTGAEYEQYF. The chain has TRBV9 and TRBJ2-7; TRBD1 matches 8 bases. The germline CDR1 and CDR2 sequences are SGDLS and YYNGEE. This CDR3 has 16 residues. After removal of 4 bases from V and 4 bases from J, the junction contained 13 bases not matched to a gene.

This clone was picked up a small number of times. CDR3 region: CSVETGSSYNEQFF. The CDR3 nucleotides are TGCAGCGTTGAAACGGGGAGCTCCTACAATGAGCAGTTCTTC. This chain joins TRBV29-1 and TRBJ2-1; TRBD2 is a possible D gene (5 bases). The V and J ends lost 2 bases and 0 bases respectively, with 8 bases between them. The germline V gene encodes CDR1 SQVTM and CDR2 ANQGSEA. The CDR3 is 14 residues long.

This clone occurred a few times. The J gene is TRBJ2-7, the V gene TRBV10-3; D might be TRBD1 or TRBD2, each matching 5 bases. V was pared by 3 bases and J by 5 bases, with 14 bases between. The length of the CDR3 is 14 residues. CDR1 is ENHRY, CDR2 SYGVKD, per germline. In nucleotides, the CDR3 is TGTGCCATCAGTGAATTTGAGGGGCCCAACGAGCAGTACTTC. Its protein product is CAISEFEGPNEQYF.

This clone was seen only a few times. The CDR3 reads CASSQARGKYEQYF. The CDR3 region has the DNA TGCGCCAGCAGCCAAGCTCGGGGGAAATACGAGCAGTACTTC. J is TRBJ2-7 and V is TRBV4-1; D perhaps matches TRBD2 (6 bases). Trimming removed 1 base from V and 4 bases from J, with 11 bases in between. Germline loops: CDR1 MGHRA, CDR2 YSYEKL. The CDR3 covers 14 residues.

This clone occurred once. The rearrangement uses TRBV5-1 and TRBJ2-7; possibly TRBD1 for D (5 bases). Between the trimmed V and J ends, which lost 0 bases and 5 bases, there was a span of 9 bases. Germline CDR1 SGHRS, CDR2 YFSETQ. This CDR3 contains 13 residues. This chain's CDR3 is CASSLGQLHEQYF. CDR3 DNA: TGCGCCAGCAGCTTGGGACAGTTACACGAGCAGTACTTC. The entire variable domain, with the rest obtained from reference TRBV5-1 and TRBJ2-7, is as follows: KAGVTQTPRYLIKTRGQQVTLSCSPISGHRSVSWYQQTPGQGLQFLFEYFSETQRNKGNFPGRFSGRQFSNSRSEMNVSTLELGDSALYLCASSLGQLHEQYFGPGTRLTVT.

The chain is built from TRBV27 and TRBJ2-7, with a weak D call TRBD1 (6 bases). Trimming left V 3 bases short and J 3 bases short, with 18 bases between. CDR3 length: 16 residues. Germline V gene lookup returns CDR1 MNHEY and CDR2 SMNVEV (reference sequence). The CDR3 protein is CASSLGFRDTLYEQYF. The CDR3 DNA reads TGTGCCAGCAGTTTGGGCTTCCGGGACACCCTCTACGAGCAGTACTTC.

This clone has a handful of counts. The chain uses TRBV10-3 and TRBJ2-7; possibly TRBD1 for D (6 bases). CDR1 is ENHRY and CDR2 is SYGVKD in the germline V gene. Trimming shortened V by 0 bases and J by 3 bases, and 12 bases separated the two germline ends. The CDR3 consists of 15 residues. The CDR3 bases are TGTGCCATCAGTGAGTCGATCAACAGGGACTACGAGCAGTACTTC. Translation gives CAISESINRDYEQYF.

This clone was detected only a few times. The identical CDR3 is also encoded by other nucleotide sequences in the sample. The chain is built from TRBV18 and TRBJ2-5, with D perhaps matching TRBD2 (5 bases). Trimming shortened V by 2 bases and J by 3 bases, and 7 bases separated the two germline ends. Germline loops: CDR1 KGHSH, CDR2 LQKENI. The CDR3 is made up of 13 amino acids. CDR3 protein: CASSPSREETQYF. In nucleotides, the CDR3 is TGTGCCAGCTCACCATCGCGGGAAGAGACCCAGTACTTC.

This chain uses TRBV7-9 with TRBJ1-2; no clear D gene. The V end lost 1 base, the J end lost 4 bases, and 7 bases lay between the germline ends. Germline V gives CDR1 SEHNR, CDR2 FQNEAQ (reference sequence). CDR3 length equals 13 residues. Written as DNA, the CDR3 is TGTGCCAGCAGCTTAGGGCAGGTCTATGGCTACACCTTC. Protein sequence: CASSLGQVYGYTF. The complete variable domain, with remaining parts taken from reference TRBV7-9 and TRBJ1-2, reads DTGVSQNPRHKITKRGQNVTFRCDPISEHNRLYWYRQTLGQGPEFLTYFQNEAQLEKSRLLSDRFSAERPKGSFSTLEIQRTEQGDSAMYLCASSLGQVYGYTFGSGTRLTVV.

J is TRBJ1-1 and V is TRBV29-1; 9 positions agree with TRBD1. CDR1 SQVTM and CDR2 ANQGSEA come from the germline V gene. V dropped 4 bases and J dropped 4; count of bases not matched to a gene: 4. The CDR3 has 13 amino acids. CDR3 in amino acids: CSVAQGAVTEAFF. CDR3 sequence (DNA): TGCAGCGTTGCACAGGGGGCGGTCACTGAAGCTTTCTTT.

The chain has TRBV28 and TRBJ2-7; no clear D gene. CDR3 length: 13 amino acids. Germline V gene sequence: CDR1 MDHEN, CDR2 SYDVKM. V gave up 4 bases and J gave up 3 bases, with 10 bases separating them. The CDR3 bases are TGTGCCAGCAGTTCCGGGCTAAGCTACGAGCAGTACTTC. It codes for CASSSGLSYEQYF.

A few counts support this clone. This sample also contains other DNA sequences that code for the same CDR3. This chain links TRBV9 with TRBJ2-5, with TRBD1 as a possible D gene (5 bases). The germline gives CDR1 SGDLS, CDR2 YYNGEE. Trimming took 1 base from V and 2 from J, leaving 6 bases between them. The CDR3 length is 13 residues. In DNA, the CDR3 is TGTGCCAGCAGCGTAACAGGACAAGAGACCCAGTACTTC. Residues: CASSVTGQETQYF. Drawing the rest from reference TRBV9 and TRBJ2-5, the complete variable domain is DSGVTQTPKHLITATGQRVTLRCSPRSGDLSVYWYQQSLDQGLQFLIQYYNGEERAKGNILERFSAQQFPDLHSELNLSSLELGDSALYFCASSVTGQETQYFGPGTRLLVL.

V usage is TRBV11-2 and J usage is TRBJ2-3, with D tentatively TRBD1 or TRBD2 (5 bases each). CDR3 size: 14 residues. Trimming took 8 bases from V and 1 from J, leaving 13 bases between them. The germline gives CDR1 SGHAT, CDR2 FQNNGV. CDR3 protein: CASGGGPGTDTQYF. CDR3 DNA sequence: TGTGCCAGCGGTGGGGGTCCTGGCACAGATACGCAGTATTTT. Using reference TRBV11-2 and TRBJ2-3 for the parts outside the CDR3, the full variable domain is EAGVAQSPRYKIIEKRQSVAFWCNPISGHATLYWYQQILGQGPKLLIQFQNNGVVDDSQLPKDRFSAERLKGVDSTLKIQPAKLEDSAVYLCASGGGPGTDTQYFGPGTRLTVL.

This clone occurred a few times. The V gene is TRBV29-1, the J gene TRBJ1-4; D unresolved. This CDR3 contains 14 residues. Trimming removed 4 bases from V and 1 base from J, with 10 bases in between. Germline V lookup: CDR1 SQVTM, CDR2 ANQGSEA. CDR3 residues: CSVVSGRTNEKLFF. The CDR3 region has the DNA TGCAGCGTTGTGAGCGGTAGAACTAATGAAAAACTGTTTTTT.